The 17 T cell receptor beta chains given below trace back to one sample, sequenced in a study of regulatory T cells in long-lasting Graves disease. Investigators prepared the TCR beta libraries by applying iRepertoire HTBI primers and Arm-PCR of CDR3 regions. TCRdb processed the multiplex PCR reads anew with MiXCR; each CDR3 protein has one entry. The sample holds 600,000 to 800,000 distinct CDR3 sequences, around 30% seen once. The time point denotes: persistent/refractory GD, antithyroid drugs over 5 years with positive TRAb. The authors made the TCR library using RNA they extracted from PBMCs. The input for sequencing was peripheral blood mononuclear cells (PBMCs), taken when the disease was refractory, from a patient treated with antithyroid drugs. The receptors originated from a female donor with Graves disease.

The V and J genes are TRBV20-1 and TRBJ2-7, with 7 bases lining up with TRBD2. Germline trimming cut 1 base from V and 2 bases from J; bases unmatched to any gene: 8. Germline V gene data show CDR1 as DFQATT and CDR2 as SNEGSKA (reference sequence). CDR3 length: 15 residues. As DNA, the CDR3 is TGCAGTGCTAGAGGCCCTATTGCGGGAGCCTACGAGCAGTACTTC. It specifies CSARGPIAGAYEQYF.

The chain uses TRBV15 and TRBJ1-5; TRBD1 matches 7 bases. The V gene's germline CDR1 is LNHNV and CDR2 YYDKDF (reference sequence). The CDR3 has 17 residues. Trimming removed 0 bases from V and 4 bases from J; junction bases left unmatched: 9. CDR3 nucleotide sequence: TGTGCCACCAGCAGAGATAGGGGGACAGTCGTAAATCAGCCCCAGCATTTT. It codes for CATSRDRGTVVNQPQHF.

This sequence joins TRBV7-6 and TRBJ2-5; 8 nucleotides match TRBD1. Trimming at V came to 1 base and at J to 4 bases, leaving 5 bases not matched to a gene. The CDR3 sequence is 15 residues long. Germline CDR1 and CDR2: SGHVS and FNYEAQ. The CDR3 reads CASSLVDREVETQYF. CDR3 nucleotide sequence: TGTGCCAGCAGCTTAGTGGACAGGGAAGTAGAGACCCAGTACTTC.

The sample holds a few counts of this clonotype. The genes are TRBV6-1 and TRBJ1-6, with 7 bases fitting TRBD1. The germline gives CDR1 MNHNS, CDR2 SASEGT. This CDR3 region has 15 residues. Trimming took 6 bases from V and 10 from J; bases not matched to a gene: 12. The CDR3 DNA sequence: TGTGCCAGCAGGACCCCAGGGGGGGCGAAATCACCCCTCCACTTT. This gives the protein CASRTPGGAKSPLHF.

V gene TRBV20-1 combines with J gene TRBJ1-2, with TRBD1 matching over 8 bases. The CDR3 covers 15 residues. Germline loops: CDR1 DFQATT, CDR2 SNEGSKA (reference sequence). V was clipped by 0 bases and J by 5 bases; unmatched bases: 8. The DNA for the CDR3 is TGCAGTGCTAGAGATCGGGCGACAGGGGTATATGGCTACACCTTC. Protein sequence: CSARDRATGVYGYTF.

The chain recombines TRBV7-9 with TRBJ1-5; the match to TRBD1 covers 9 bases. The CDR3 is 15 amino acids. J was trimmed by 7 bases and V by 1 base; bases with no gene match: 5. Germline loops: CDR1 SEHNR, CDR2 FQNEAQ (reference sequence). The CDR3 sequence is CASSLGDRVGQPQHF. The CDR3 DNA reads TGTGCCAGCAGCTTAGGGGACAGGGTCGGGCAGCCCCAGCATTTT.

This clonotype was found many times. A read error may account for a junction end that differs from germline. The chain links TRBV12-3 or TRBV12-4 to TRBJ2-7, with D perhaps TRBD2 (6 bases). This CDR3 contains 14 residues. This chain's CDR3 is CASSLGLSAYEQYF. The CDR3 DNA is TGCGCCAGCAGCCTCGGACTATCGGCCTACGAGCAGTACTTC.

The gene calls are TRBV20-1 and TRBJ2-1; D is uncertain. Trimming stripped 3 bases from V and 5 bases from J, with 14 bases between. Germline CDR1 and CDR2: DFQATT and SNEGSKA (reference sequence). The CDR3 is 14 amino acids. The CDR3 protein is CSASPPLFDNEQFF. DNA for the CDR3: TGCAGTGCTAGCCCGCCTCTTTTTGACAATGAGCAGTTCTTC.

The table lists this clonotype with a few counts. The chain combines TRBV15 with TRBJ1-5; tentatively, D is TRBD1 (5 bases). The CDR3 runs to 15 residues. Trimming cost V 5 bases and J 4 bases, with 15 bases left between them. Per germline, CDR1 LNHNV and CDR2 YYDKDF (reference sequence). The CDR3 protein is CATSSDSGPNQPQHF. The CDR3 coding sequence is TGTGCCACCAGCTCCGACTCAGGGCCGAATCAGCCCCAGCATTTT.

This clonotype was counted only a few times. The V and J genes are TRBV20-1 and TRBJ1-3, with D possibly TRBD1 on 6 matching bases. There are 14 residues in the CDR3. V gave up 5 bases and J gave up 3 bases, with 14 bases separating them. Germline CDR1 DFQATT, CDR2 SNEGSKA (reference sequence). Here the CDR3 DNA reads TGCAGTGCTTGTGACAGGACGGGTGGAAACACCATATATTTT. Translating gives CSACDRTGGNTIYF.

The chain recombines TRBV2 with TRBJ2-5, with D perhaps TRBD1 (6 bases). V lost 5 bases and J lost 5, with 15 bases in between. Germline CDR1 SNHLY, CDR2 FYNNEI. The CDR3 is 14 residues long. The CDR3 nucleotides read TGTGCCAGCAGTACGACAGGAGAGGAGGAGACCCAGTACTTC. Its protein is CASSTTGEEETQYF.

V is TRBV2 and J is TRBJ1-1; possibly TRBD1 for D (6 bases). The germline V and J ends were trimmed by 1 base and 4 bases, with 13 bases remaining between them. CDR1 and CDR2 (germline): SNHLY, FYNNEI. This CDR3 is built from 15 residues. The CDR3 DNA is TGTGCCAGCAGTGAAGTACAGGGCCATGGCACTGAAGCTTTCTTT. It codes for CASSEVQGHGTEAFF. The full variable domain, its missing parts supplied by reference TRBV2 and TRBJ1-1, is EPEVTQTPSHQVTQMGQEVILRCVPISNHLYFYWYRQILGQKVEFLVSFYNNEISEKSEIFDDQFSVERPDGSNFTLKIRSTKLEDSAMYFCASSEVQGHGTEAFFGQGTRLTVV.

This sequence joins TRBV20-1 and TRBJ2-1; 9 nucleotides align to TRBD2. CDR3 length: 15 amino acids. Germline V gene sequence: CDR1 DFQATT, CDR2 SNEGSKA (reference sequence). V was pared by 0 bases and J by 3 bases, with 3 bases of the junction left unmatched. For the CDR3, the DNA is TGCAGTGCTAGAGAGGCTAGCGGGAACTACAATGAGCAGTTCTTC. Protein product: CSAREASGNYNEQFF.

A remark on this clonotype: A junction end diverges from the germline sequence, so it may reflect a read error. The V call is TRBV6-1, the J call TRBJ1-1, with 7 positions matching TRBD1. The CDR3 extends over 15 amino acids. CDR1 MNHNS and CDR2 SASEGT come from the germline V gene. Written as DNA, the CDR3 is TGTGCCCGCAGTAACGGACAGGCGGACTTAAATGAAGCTTTCTTT. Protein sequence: CARSNGQADLNEAFF.

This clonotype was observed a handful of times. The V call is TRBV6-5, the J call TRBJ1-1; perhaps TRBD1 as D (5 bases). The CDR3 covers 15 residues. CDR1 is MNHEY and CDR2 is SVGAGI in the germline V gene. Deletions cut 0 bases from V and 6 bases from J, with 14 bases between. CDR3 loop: CASSYSTALRSEAFF. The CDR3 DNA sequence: TGTGCCAGCAGTTACTCGACAGCCCTGCGGTCTGAAGCTTTCTTT.

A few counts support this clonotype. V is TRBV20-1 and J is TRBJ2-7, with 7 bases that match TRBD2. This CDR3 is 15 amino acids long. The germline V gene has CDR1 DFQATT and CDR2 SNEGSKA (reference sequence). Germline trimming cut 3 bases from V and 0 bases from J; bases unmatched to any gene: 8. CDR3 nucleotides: TGCAGTGCTAGTAGCGGGTTAAAAAGCTCCTACGAGCAGTACTTC. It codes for CSASSGLKSSYEQYF.

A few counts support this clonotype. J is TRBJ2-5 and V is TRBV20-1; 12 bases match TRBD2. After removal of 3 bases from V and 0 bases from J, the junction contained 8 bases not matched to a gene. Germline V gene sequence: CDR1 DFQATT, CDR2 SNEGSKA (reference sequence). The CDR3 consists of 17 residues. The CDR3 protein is CSASSRWTSGNQETQYF. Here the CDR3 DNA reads TGCAGTGCTAGTAGCCGGTGGACTAGCGGGAACCAAGAGACCCAGTACTTC.